The rows below give T cell receptor beta chains drawn from one sample of a study of shared clonotypes between healthy human individuals. Profiling relied on immunoSEQ multiplex PCR, and the TCRdb table lists in-frame clones only, not all of them. This sample carries some 1,900,000 clones, about 94% of them seen once, and the ten largest clones take more than 0.9%. The sequenced sample was naive CD8+ T cells sorted from blood. These TCRs come from a man younger than 30 in good health. CDR3s include the opening cysteine and the closing phenylalanine or tryptophan. D genes are given only for firm matches. For some rows the clone size is stated as once, few or many, or as a class when expanded; others skip it.

few	NA	TRBJ1-1	TRBV4-2	TGTGCCAGCAGCCGCGGAGGACAGACTGAAGCTTTCTTT	CASSRGGQTEAFF
NA	NA	TRBJ2-3	TRBV5-6	TGTGCCAGCAGCCGCGGGGGCGGGGGCACAGATACGCAGTATTTT	CASSRGGGGTDTQYF
NA	NA	TRBJ2-7	TRBV9	TGTGCCAGCAGCGTAGGGACAGCTACCTACGAGCAGTACTTC	CASSVGTATYEQYF
few	TRBD2	TRBJ2-2	TRBV29-1	TGCAGCTGCCTAGCGGCATCCGGGGAGCTGTTTTTT	CSCLAASGELFF
NA	NA	TRBJ1-4	TRBV9	TGTGCCAGCAGCGTAAGCGGCGCGGGAGAAAAACTGTTTTTT	CASSVSGAGEKLFF
NA	TRBD1	TRBJ2-7	TRBV30	TGTGCCTGGAGGACAGGGGGCTGGTACGAGCAGTACTTC	CAWRTGGWYEQYF
NA	NA	TRBJ1-5	TRBV2	TGTGCCAGCGAGGCAGACTCAACAGGCAATCAGCCCCAGCATTTT	CASEADSTGNQPQHF
NA	TRBD2	TRBJ2-7	TRBV27	TGTGCCAGCAGTTTTGTGCGGGAGCGCCCCTACGAGCAGTACTTC	CASSFVRERPYEQYF
NA	NA	TRBJ1-6	TRBV4-1	TGCGCCAGCAGCCAAGTTGGAGGGGTCAATTCACCCCTCCACTTT	CASSQVGGVNSPLHF
NA	TRBD2	TRBJ2-5	TRBV6-5	TGTGCCAGCAGTTACTCGCCTAGCGGGGGGGCGGAGACCCAGTACTTC	CASSYSPSGGAETQYF
NA	NA	TRBJ2-2	TRBV27	TGTGCCAGCAGTTTAGGGGCCAAAGGGACCGGGGAGCTGTTTTTT	CASSLGAKGTGELFF
NA	NA	TRBJ1-1	TRBV7-9	TGTGCCAGCAGCCTCCTAGGGGGGAACACTGAAGCTTTCTTT	CASSLLGGNTEAFF
NA	TRBD2	TRBJ2-7	TRBV30	TGTGCCGGCGGGGGATTCTACGAGCAGTACTTC	CAGGGFYEQYF
NA	TRBD1	TRBJ1-1	TRBV19	TGTGCCAGTAGCCCAGGGGGGAACACTGAAGCTTTCTTT	CASSPGGNTEAFF
NA	NA	TRBJ1-1	TRBV5-1	TGCGCCAGCAGCTCCTGGGGGAACACTGAAGCTTTCTTT	CASSSWGNTEAFF
NA	TRBD1	TRBJ1-2	TRBV5-1	TGCGCCAGCAGCTTCTCGACAGGGGACATGCCTATGGACTATGGCTACACCTTC	CASSFSTGDMPMDYGYTF